The clone carrying this TCR beta chain was found once. Original processing methods: By means of reference gene primer amplification, nucleated cell counts were estimated. Method: immunoSEQ multiplex PCR; TCRdb's copy keeps in-frame clones and lacks some. That table furnishes V, J and clone size, whereas the DNA furnished D and trimming. Here the sample spans 450,000 to 500,000 clones, around 85% being singletons. This sample is part of a study of blood T cell repertoires in COVID-19. Across the study: Samples came from the United States, Italy and Spain, spanning acute and convalescent COVID-19. The analysed material was cDNA or gDNA that came from T cells, B-cell-depleted T cells, or PBMCs.

V was clipped by 4 bases and J by 4 bases; unmatched bases: 5. This CDR3 spans 14 amino acids. The germline gives CDR1 SGHVS, CDR2 FNYEAQ. What was sequenced was peripheral blood. The TCR was taken from a human donor in a cohort sampled during active COVID-19. J is TRBJ2-3 and V is TRBV7-6; 7 positions match TRBD2. CDR3 nucleotide sequence: TGTGCCAGCAGCTCTTTAGCGGGCTCAGATACGCAGTATTTT. The encoded protein is CASSSLAGSDTQYF.